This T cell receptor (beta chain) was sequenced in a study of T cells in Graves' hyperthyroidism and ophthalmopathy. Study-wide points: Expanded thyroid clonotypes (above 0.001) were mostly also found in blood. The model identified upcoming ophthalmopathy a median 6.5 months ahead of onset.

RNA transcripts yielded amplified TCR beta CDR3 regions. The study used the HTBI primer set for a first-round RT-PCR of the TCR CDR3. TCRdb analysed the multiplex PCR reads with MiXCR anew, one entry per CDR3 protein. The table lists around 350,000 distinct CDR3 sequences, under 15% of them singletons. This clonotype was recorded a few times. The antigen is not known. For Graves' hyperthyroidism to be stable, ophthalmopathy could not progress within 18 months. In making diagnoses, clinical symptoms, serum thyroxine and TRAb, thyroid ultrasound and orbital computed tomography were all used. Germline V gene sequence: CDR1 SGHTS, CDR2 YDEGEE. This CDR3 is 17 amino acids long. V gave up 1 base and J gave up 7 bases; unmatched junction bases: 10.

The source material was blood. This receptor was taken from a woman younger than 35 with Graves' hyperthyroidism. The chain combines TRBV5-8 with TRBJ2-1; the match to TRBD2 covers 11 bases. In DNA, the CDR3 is TGTGCCAGCAGCTTGATTCTAGCGGGAGGCTTGGGGAATGAGCAGTTCTTC. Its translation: CASSLILAGGLGNEQFF.